This T cell receptor (beta chain) derives from a study of T-cell memory formation after mild COVID-19. The CDR3 length is 14 residues. CDR1 SGHVS and CDR2 FQNEAQ come from the germline V gene. The ends were cut back, 5 bases at V and 7 bases at J, with 12 bases in the middle. This clonotype was counted a few times. In TCRdb, the 5' RACE reads were re-called with MiXCR into one record per CDR3 protein. The repertoire includes about 58,000 distinct CDR3 sequences, about 27% of them detected once, and roughly 41% sits in the top ten. The sequence was obtained from a man in his late teens or twenties who had mild COVID-19 (a few samples of this study predate the infection). Cell type and time point are not known. V usage is TRBV7-8 and J usage is TRBJ1-6; D is ambiguous. Sequencing was carried out using PBMCs or a T cell subset sorted from them (not recorded which). The CDR3 region has the DNA TGTGCCAGCAGCGCTGGACGAGCGAATTCACCCCTCCACTTT. Translation gives CASSAGRANSPLHF.